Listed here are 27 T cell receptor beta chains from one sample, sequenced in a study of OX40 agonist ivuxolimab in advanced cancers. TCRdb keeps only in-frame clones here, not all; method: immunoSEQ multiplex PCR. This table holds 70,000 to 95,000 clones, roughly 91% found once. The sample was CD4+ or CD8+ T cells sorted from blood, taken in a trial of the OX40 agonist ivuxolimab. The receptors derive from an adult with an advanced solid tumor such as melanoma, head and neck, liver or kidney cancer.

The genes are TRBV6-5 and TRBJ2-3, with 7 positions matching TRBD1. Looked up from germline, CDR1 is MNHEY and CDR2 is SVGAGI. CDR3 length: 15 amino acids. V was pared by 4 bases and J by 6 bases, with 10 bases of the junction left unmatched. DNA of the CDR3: TGTGCCAGCAGTTTTACGAGGACAGGCGAGGATACGCAGTATTTT. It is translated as CASSFTRTGEDTQYF.

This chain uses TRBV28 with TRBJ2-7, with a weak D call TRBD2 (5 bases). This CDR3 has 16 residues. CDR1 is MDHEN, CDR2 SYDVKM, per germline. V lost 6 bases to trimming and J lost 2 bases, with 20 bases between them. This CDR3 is CASSLGPPEGTYEQYF. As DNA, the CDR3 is TGTGCCAGCAGCCTCGGGCCTCCTGAGGGCACCTACGAGCAGTACTTC. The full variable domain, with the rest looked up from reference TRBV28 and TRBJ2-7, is DVKVTQSSRYLVKRTGEKVFLECVQDMDHENMFWYRQDPGLGLRLIYFSYDVKMKEKGDIPEGYSVSREKKERFSLILESASTNQTSMYLCASSLGPPEGTYEQYFGPGTRLTVT.

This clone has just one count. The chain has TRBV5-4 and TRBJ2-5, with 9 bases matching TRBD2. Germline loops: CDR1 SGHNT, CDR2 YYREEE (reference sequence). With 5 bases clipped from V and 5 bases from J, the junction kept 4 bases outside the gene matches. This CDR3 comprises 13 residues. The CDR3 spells CASRRTSEETQYF. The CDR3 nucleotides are TGTGCCAGCAGGAGGACTAGCGAGGAGACCCAGTACTTC.

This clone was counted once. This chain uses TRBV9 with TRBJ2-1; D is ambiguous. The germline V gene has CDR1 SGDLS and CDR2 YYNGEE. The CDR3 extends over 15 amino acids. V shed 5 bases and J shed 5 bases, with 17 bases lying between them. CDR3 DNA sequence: TGTGCCAGCAGACCCTTCCCCGGGCCGAACAATGAGCAGTTCTTC. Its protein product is CASRPFPGPNNEQFF.

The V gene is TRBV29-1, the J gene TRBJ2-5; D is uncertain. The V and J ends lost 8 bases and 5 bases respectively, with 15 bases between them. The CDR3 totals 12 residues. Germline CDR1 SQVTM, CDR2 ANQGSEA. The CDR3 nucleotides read TGCAGCTATTTAGGTCGTGAGGAGACCCAGTACTTC. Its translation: CSYLGREETQYF.

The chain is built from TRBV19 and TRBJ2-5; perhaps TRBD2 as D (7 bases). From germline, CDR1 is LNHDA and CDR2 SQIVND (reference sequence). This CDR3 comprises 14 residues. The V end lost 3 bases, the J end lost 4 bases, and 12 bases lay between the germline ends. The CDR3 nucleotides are TGTGCCAGTAGTATTCAGGGAGGGGGAGAGACCCAGTACTTC. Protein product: CASSIQGGGETQYF.

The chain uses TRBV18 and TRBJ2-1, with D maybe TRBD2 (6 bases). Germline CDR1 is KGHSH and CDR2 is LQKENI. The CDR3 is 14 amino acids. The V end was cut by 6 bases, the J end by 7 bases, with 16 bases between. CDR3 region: CASSPGLPRNEQFF. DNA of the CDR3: TGTGCCAGCTCCCCGGGACTCCCAAGGAATGAGCAGTTCTTC. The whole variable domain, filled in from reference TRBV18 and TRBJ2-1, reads NAGVMQNPRHLVRRRGQEARLRCSPMKGHSHVYWYRQLPEEGLKFMVYLQKENIIDESGMPKERFSAEFPKEGPSILRIQQVVRGDSAAYFCASSPGLPRNEQFFGPGTRLTVL.

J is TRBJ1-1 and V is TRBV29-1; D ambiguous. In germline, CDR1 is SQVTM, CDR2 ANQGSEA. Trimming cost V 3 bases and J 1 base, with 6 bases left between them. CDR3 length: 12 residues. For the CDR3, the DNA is TGCAGCGTTGACACGAAGAACACTGAAGCTTTCTTT. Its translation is CSVDTKNTEAFF.

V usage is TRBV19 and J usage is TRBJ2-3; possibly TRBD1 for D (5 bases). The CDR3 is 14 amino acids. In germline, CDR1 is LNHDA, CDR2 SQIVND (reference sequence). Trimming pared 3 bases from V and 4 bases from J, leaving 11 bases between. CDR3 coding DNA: TGTGCCAGTAGTATCCGGCAGGGATCAGATACGCAGTATTTT. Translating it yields CASSIRQGSDTQYF.

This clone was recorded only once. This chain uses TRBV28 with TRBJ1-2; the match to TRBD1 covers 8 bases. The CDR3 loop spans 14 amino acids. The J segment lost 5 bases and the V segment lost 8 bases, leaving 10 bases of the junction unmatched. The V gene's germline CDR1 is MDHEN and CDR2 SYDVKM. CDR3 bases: TGTGCCAGCCTGACCGGACAGGGTGTGTATGGCTACACCTTC. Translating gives CASLTGQGVYGYTF.

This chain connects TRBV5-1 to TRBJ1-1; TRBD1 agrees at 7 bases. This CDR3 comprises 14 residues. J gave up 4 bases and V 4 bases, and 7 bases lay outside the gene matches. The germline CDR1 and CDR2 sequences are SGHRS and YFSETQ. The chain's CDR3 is CASSDEQGSTEAFF. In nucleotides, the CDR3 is TGCGCCAGCAGCGATGAACAGGGGAGCACTGAAGCTTTCTTT.

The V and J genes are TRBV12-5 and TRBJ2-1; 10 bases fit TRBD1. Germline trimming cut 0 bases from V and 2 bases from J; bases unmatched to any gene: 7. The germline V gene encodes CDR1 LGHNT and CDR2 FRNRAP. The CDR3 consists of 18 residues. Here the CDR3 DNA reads TGTGCTAGTGGTTTGGTTTTGACAGGGGGCCCCACCTACAATGAGCAGTTCTTC. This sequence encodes CASGLVLTGGPTYNEQFF.

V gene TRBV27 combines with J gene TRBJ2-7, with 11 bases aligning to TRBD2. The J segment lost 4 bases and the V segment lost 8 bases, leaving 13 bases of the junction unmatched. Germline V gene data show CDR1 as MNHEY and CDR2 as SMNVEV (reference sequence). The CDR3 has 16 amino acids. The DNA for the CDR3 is TGTGCCAGCCAAACCGGAACTAGCGGGGGAAAGTACGAGCAGTACTTC. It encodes CASQTGTSGGKYEQYF.

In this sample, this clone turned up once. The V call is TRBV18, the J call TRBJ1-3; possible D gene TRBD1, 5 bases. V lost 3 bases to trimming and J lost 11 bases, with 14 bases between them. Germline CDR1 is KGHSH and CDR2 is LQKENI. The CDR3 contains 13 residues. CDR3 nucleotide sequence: TGTGCCAGCTCACCGGAACAGGAAGGGGCCATATATTTT. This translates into CASSPEQEGAIYF.

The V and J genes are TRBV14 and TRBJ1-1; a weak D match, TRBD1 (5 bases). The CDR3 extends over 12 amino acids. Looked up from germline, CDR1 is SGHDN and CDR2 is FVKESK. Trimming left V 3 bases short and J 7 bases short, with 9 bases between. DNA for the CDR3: TGTGCCAGCAGCCAGTCAGGGCTTGAAGCTTTCTTT. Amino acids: CASSQSGLEAFF.

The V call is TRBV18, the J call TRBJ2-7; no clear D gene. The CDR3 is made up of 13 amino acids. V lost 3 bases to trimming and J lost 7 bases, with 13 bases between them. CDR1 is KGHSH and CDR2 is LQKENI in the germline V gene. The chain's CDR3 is CASSPGYTEEQYF. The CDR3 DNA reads TGTGCCAGCTCACCCGGATACACCGAGGAGCAGTACTTC.

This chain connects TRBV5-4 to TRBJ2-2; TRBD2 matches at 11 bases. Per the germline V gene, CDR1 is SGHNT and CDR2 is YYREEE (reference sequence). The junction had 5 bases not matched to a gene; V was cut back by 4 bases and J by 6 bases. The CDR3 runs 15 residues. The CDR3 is CASSNVAGGPGELFF. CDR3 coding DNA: TGTGCCAGCAGCAATGTAGCGGGAGGGCCCGGGGAGCTGTTTTTT.

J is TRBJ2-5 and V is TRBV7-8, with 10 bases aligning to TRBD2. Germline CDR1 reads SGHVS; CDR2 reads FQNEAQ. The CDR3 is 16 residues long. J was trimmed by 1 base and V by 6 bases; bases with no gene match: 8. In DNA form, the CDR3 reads TGTGCCAGCAGTCTCGGACTAGCGGCCTTCCAAGAGACCCAGTACTTC. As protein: CASSLGLAAFQETQYF.

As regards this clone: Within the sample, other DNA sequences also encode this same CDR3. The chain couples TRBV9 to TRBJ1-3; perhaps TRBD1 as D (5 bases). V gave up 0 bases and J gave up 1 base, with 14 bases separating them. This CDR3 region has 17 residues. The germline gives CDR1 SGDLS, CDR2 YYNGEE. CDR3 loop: CASSVATLGESGNTIYF. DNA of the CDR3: TGTGCCAGCAGCGTAGCTACGTTGGGGGAATCTGGAAACACCATATATTTT. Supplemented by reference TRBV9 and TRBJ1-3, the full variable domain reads DSGVTQTPKHLITATGQRVTLRCSPRSGDLSVYWYQQSLDQGLQFLIQYYNGEERAKGNILERFSAQQFPDLHSELNLSSLELGDSALYFCASSVATLGESGNTIYFGEGSWLTVV.

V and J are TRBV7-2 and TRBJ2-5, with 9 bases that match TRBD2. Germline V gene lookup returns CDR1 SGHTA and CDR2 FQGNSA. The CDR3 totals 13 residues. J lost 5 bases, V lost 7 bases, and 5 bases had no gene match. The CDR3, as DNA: TGTGCCAGCACCCTAGCGGGGCGGGAGACCCAGTACTTC. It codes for CASTLAGRETQYF. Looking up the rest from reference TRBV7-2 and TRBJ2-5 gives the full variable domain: GAGVSQSPSNKVTEKGKDVELRCDPISGHTALYWYRQSLGQGLEFLIYFQGNSAPDKSGLPSDRFSAERTGGSVSTLTIQRTQQEDSAVYLCASTLAGRETQYFGPGTRLLVL.

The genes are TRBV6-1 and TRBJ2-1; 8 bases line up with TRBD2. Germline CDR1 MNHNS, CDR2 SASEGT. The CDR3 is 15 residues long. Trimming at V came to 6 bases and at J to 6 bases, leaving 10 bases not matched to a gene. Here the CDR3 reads CASSLSGGGPNEQFF. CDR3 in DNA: TGTGCCAGCAGCCTCAGTGGCGGGGGGCCCAATGAGCAGTTCTTC.

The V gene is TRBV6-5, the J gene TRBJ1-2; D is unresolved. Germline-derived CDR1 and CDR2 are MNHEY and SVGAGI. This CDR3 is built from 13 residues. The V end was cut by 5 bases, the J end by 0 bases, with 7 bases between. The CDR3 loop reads CASSLYSNYGYTF. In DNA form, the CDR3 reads TGTGCCAGCAGTCTATACTCTAACTATGGCTACACCTTC.

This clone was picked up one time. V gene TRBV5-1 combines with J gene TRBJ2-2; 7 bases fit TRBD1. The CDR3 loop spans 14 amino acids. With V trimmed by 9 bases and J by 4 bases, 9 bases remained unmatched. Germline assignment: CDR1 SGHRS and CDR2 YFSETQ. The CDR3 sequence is CATTDRDLTGELFF. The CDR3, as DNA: TGCGCCACCACAGACAGGGATCTCACCGGGGAGCTGTTTTTT. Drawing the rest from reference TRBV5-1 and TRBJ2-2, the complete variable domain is KAGVTQTPRYLIKTRGQQVTLSCSPISGHRSVSWYQQTPGQGLQFLFEYFSETQRNKGNFPGRFSGRQFSNSRSEMNVSTLELGDSALYLCATTDRDLTGELFFGEGSRLTVL.

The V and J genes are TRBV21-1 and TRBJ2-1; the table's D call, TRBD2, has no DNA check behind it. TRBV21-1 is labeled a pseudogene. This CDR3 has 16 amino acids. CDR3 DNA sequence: TGTGCCAGCGGATCCGGGACTAGCGGGAGGGAGGAGGAGCAGTTCTTC. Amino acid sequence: CASGSGTSGREEEQFF.

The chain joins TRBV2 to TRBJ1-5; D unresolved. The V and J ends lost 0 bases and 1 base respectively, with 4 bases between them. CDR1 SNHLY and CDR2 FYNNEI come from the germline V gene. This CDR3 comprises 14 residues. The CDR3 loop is CASSEASSNQPQHF. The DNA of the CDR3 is TGTGCCAGCAGTGAAGCGTCCAGCAATCAGCCCCAGCATTTT.

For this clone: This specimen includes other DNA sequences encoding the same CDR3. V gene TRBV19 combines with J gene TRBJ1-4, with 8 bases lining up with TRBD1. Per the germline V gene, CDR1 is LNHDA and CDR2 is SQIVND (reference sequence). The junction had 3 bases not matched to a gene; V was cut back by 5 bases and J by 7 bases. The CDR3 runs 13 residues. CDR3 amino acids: CASSDRGGEKLFF. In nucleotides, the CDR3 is TGTGCCAGTAGTGACAGGGGTGGTGAAAAACTGTTTTTT.

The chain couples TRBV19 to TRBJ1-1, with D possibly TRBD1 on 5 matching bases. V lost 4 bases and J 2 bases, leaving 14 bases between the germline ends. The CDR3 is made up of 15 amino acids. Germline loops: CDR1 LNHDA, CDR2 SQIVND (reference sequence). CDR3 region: CASSSRGDINTEAFF. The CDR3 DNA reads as TGTGCCAGTAGTAGCCGGGGGGATATTAACACTGAAGCTTTCTTT.